The 32 T cell receptor beta chains below all came from one sample that was sequenced in a study of graft-versus-host responses after intestinal transplantation. No antigen has been identified for these receptors. Produced via immunoSEQ multiplex PCR; TCRdb's table is partial and in-frame only. The sample lists approximately 86,000 clones, around 92% occurring once. The sample here was unstimulated CD8+ T cells sorted from spleen or lymph node cells, taken before transplant. The receptors were gathered from a human donor who was the organ donor for an intestinal transplant.

The rearrangement links TRBV19 to TRBJ1-2; 7 bases line up with TRBD1. The CDR3 is 17 amino acids. Trimming at V came to 10 bases and at J to 1 base, leaving 18 bases not matched to a gene. Germline V gives CDR1 LNHDA, CDR2 SQIVND (reference sequence). In DNA, the CDR3 is TGTGCCACCTCGACAGGGAGCGCGTCAAACGATAACTATGGCTACACCTTC. It specifies CATSTGSASNDNYGYTF.

This chain joins TRBV4-1 and TRBJ1-2, with D unclear. Trimming cost V 0 bases and J 2 bases, with 13 bases left between them. Germline assignment: CDR1 MGHRA and CDR2 YSYEKL. There are 16 residues in the CDR3. CDR3 nucleotide sequence: TGCGCCAGCAGCCAAGATTCTGGCGGGTTAAACTATGGCTACACCTTC. Translated: CASSQDSGGLNYGYTF.

The V and J genes are TRBV5-1 and TRBJ2-3, with a weak D call TRBD1 (6 bases). Trimming left V 3 bases short and J 2 bases short, with 16 bases between. The germline V gene encodes CDR1 SGHRS and CDR2 YFSETQ. The CDR3 extends over 16 amino acids. The CDR3 loop is CASSWGLWGYTDTQYF. The CDR3 DNA reads as TGCGCCAGCAGCTGGGGGCTGTGGGGGTACACAGATACGCAGTATTTT.

This rearrangement joins TRBV4-1 to TRBJ2-7; the D gene is possibly TRBD1 (6 bases). The CDR3 is 14 residues long. CDR1 and CDR2 from the germline V gene are MGHRA and YSYEKL. V was clipped by 0 bases and J by 4 bases, with 10 bases between them. In DNA, the CDR3 is TGCGCCAGCAGCCAAGAGAACAGGGCATACGAGCAGTACTTC. This sequence encodes CASSQENRAYEQYF.

This sequence joins TRBV9 and TRBJ2-1, with 13 nucleotides matching TRBD2. Germline trimming cut 5 bases from V and 7 bases from J; bases unmatched to any gene: 6. The CDR3 runs to 15 residues. Germline lookup yields CDR1 SGDLS and CDR2 YYNGEE. As DNA, the CDR3 is TGTGCCAGCAGTACTAGCGGGGGGGTGATGAATGAGCAGTTCTTC. Translation: CASSTSGGVMNEQFF.

The CDR3 DNA follows: TGTGCCAGCAGACCTAGACAGGAGAACACTGAAGCTTTCTTT. Its translation is CASRPRQENTEAFF. The V gene is TRBV28, the J gene TRBJ1-1, with D maybe TRBD1 (6 bases). The CDR3 is 14 residues long. V was shortened by 6 bases and J by 1 base, with 12 bases between the two germline ends. Germline CDR1 MDHEN, CDR2 SYDVKM.

The chain has TRBV30 and TRBJ2-5; 7 bases fit TRBD1. The germline gives CDR1 GTSNPN, CDR2 SVGIG (reference sequence). This CDR3 region has 13 residues. The V gene end was trimmed by 5 bases and the J gene end by 2 bases; junction bases not matched to a gene: 5. The CDR3 DNA sequence: TGTGCCTGGGATCCGGGACAGCAAGAGACCCAGTACTTC. It is translated as CAWDPGQQETQYF.

The chain carries TRBV7-8 and TRBJ2-7; TRBD2 aligns across 8 bases. Germline V gene sequence: CDR1 SGHVS, CDR2 FQNEAQ. The J segment lost 6 bases and the V segment lost 1 base, leaving 8 bases of the junction unmatched. CDR3 length: 15 residues. For the CDR3, the DNA is TGTGCCAGCAGCTTAGGAAGGCGCGGGGGGACCGAGCAGTACTTC. It codes for CASSLGRRGGTEQYF.

The chain has TRBV5-5 and TRBJ2-2, with D possibly being TRBD1 (5 bases). This CDR3 is 15 amino acids long. Deletions cut 0 bases from V and 3 bases from J, with 9 bases between. The germline gives CDR1 SGHKS, CDR2 YYEKEE (reference sequence). The CDR3 nucleotides are TGTGCCAGCAGCTTGGGTGACAGTTACACCGGGGAGCTGTTTTTT. As protein: CASSLGDSYTGELFF.

Remarks on this clone: Other DNA sequences within the sample encode an identical CDR3. The rearrangement joins TRBV9 to TRBJ2-3; 9 bases map to TRBD2. V shed 1 base and J 0 bases; nucleotides not matched to a gene: 9. The CDR3 loop spans 18 amino acids. Germline lookup yields CDR1 SGDLS and CDR2 YYNGEE. The CDR3 sequence: CASSVLPLAGPSTDTQYF. The DNA for the CDR3 is TGTGCCAGCAGCGTACTCCCACTAGCGGGCCCCAGCACAGATACGCAGTATTTT.

The chain joins TRBV30 to TRBJ1-1; a weak D match, TRBD1 (6 bases). From germline, CDR1 is GTSNPN and CDR2 SVGIG (reference sequence). V lost 0 bases and J 5 bases, leaving 10 bases between the germline ends. The CDR3 consists of 13 residues. Written as DNA, the CDR3 is TGTGCCTGGAGTGTAGGGGGGGTGACTGAAGCTTTCTTT. Its translation is CAWSVGGVTEAFF.

This clone was seen only a few times. The J gene is TRBJ2-7, the V gene TRBV10-3, with D possibly matching TRBD1 (7 bases). Trimming stripped 3 bases from V and 1 base from J, with 13 bases between. The germline CDR1 and CDR2 sequences are ENHRY and SYGVKD. This CDR3 is built from 15 residues. CDR3 region: CAISDIRGESYEQYF. The CDR3 DNA sequence: TGTGCCATCAGTGACATCAGGGGGGAATCCTACGAGCAGTACTTC.

The chain carries TRBV2 and TRBJ2-1; the match to TRBD2 covers 8 bases. The CDR3 length is 16 residues. CDR1 SNHLY and CDR2 FYNNEI come from the germline V gene. The V and J ends lost 3 bases and 1 base, in that order; junction bases with no gene match: 5. CDR3 in amino acids: CASSDPIAGSYNEQFF. The CDR3 nucleotides are TGTGCCAGCAGTGATCCAATAGCGGGGTCCTACAATGAGCAGTTCTTC.

The chain links TRBV7-9 to TRBJ2-7; TRBD1 agrees at 9 bases. J lost 5 bases, V lost 4 bases, and 9 bases had no gene match. Germline lookup yields CDR1 SEHNR and CDR2 FQNEAQ (reference sequence). The CDR3 extends over 15 amino acids. The CDR3 DNA reads as TGTGCCAGCAGCTCACCGGGACAGGGTACCAACGAGCAGTACTTC. Translating it yields CASSSPGQGTNEQYF.

J is TRBJ1-1 and V is TRBV2; TRBD1 is a possible D gene (5 bases). CDR1 is SNHLY, CDR2 FYNNEI, per germline. V was clipped by 2 bases and J by 4 bases, with 20 bases between them. The CDR3 runs 17 residues. In DNA form, the CDR3 reads TGTGCCAGCAGTGAACGACAGCCCCACCCCTTGGGCACTGAAGCTTTCTTT. Encoded protein: CASSERQPHPLGTEAFF.

The chain joins TRBV27 to TRBJ1-1, with TRBD1 matching 8 bases. The CDR3 has 13 amino acids. Germline V gives CDR1 MNHEY, CDR2 SMNVEV (reference sequence). The V and J ends lost 8 bases and 5 bases, in that order; junction bases with no gene match: 7. In DNA, the CDR3 is TGTGCCAGCGGACAGGGCTTGGGTACTGAAGCTTTCTTT. Its protein product is CASGQGLGTEAFF.

This chain connects TRBV27 to TRBJ1-2; 7 bases agree with TRBD1. Per germline, CDR1 MNHEY and CDR2 SMNVEV (reference sequence). Germline trimming cut 6 bases from V and 4 bases from J; bases unmatched to any gene: 8. There are 14 residues in the CDR3. Written as DNA, the CDR3 is TGTGCCAGCAGCTACAGCAGGGGGTCCTATGGCTACACCTTC. It yields the protein CASSYSRGSYGYTF.

The chain employs TRBV27 and TRBJ1-2, with D tentatively TRBD1 (5 bases). Trimming took 2 bases from V and 4 from J, leaving 14 bases between them. Germline assignment: CDR1 MNHEY and CDR2 SMNVEV (reference sequence). The CDR3 runs to 15 residues. CDR3 loop: CASSLTAGGGYGYTF. The CDR3, as DNA: TGTGCCAGCAGTTTAACCGCAGGCGGGGGCTATGGCTACACCTTC.

The genes are TRBV2 and TRBJ2-7, with TRBD1 identical over 7 bases. Germline CDR1 reads SNHLY; CDR2 reads FYNNEI. The CDR3 is made up of 12 amino acids. V lost 7 bases and J lost 4; bases outside the gene matches: 4. CDR3 region: CASKDRVYEQYF. The CDR3 nucleotides are TGTGCCAGCAAAGACAGGGTGTACGAGCAGTACTTC.

This chain joins TRBV13 and TRBJ2-3, with a weak D call TRBD1 (6 bases). V was clipped by 6 bases and J by 2 bases, with 15 bases between them. The V gene's germline CDR1 is PRHDT and CDR2 FYEKMQ (reference sequence). The CDR3 loop spans 15 amino acids. Here the CDR3 reads CASRLEDRATDTQYF. CDR3 nucleotides: TGTGCCAGCAGGCTCGAGGACAGAGCCACAGATACGCAGTATTTT.

The chain employs TRBV13 and TRBJ1-4; 9 nucleotides line up with TRBD1. Germline V gives CDR1 PRHDT, CDR2 FYEKMQ (reference sequence). CDR3 size: 15 residues. V was clipped by 5 bases and J by 3 bases; unmatched bases: 4. CDR3 sequence reads: CASSEQGAANEKLFF. The CDR3 DNA sequence: TGTGCCAGCAGCGAACAGGGGGCAGCTAATGAAAAACTGTTTTTT.

The chain joins TRBV4-2 to TRBJ2-4, with D perhaps TRBD2 (5 bases). The CDR3 contains 13 residues. Germline-derived CDR1 and CDR2 are LGHNA and YNFKEQ. Trimming removed 2 bases from V and 7 bases from J, with 9 bases in between. The CDR3 reads CASSQTSENIQYF. CDR3 bases: TGTGCCAGCAGCCAAACTAGTGAGAACATTCAGTACTTC.

V gene TRBV4-3 combines with J gene TRBJ2-1, with D possibly being TRBD2 (7 bases). CDR1 is LGHNA, CDR2 YSLEER, per germline. Trimming shortened V by 6 bases and J by 4 bases, and 16 bases separated the two germline ends. The CDR3 spans 15 residues. CDR3 bases: TGCGCCAGCAGTCCAACTCGGGGGGCGTACAATGAGCAGTTCTTC. This encodes CASSPTRGAYNEQFF.

V usage is TRBV4-1 and J usage is TRBJ2-7; 9 bases are shared with TRBD2. Unmatched junction bases numbered 4, after V lost 0 bases and J lost 4 bases. This CDR3 is 15 amino acids long. CDR1 and CDR2 from the germline V gene are MGHRA and YSYEKL. DNA of the CDR3: TGCGCCAGCAGCCAAGATCCTAGCGGGGCATACGAGCAGTACTTC. Its protein is CASSQDPSGAYEQYF.

This chain links TRBV7-8 with TRBJ2-3; 8 bases align to TRBD2. The ends lost 2 bases at V and 3 bases at J; junction bases unmatched: 7. Germline CDR1 reads SGHVS; CDR2 reads FQNEAQ. The CDR3 runs to 16 residues. The CDR3 coding sequence is TGTGCCAGCAGCTTAATCGGGGGGGTGGGTACAGATACGCAGTATTTT. It translates to CASSLIGGVGTDTQYF.

The genes are TRBV28 and TRBJ2-5; D is unresolved. TRBJ2-7 explains the end of the DNA better; the J call may be wrong. The V gene's germline CDR1 is MDHEN and CDR2 SYDVKM. This CDR3 region has 13 residues. CDR3 nucleotides: TGTGCCAGCAGTTTGGCAGGATCCTACGAGCAGTACTTC. This gives the protein CASSLAGSYEQYF.

V is TRBV4-1 and J is TRBJ2-1; TRBD2 agrees at 15 bases. Unmatched junction bases numbered 4, after V lost 2 bases and J lost 5 bases. Per germline, CDR1 MGHRA and CDR2 YSYEKL. This CDR3 is 17 amino acids long. CDR3 loop: CASSQMGLAGGDNEQFF. The CDR3 nucleotides read TGCGCCAGCAGCCAAATGGGACTAGCGGGGGGAGACAATGAGCAGTTCTTC.

The chain joins TRBV20-1 to TRBJ2-1, with 7 bases lining up with TRBD2. The CDR3 runs to 10 residues. V dropped 3 bases and J dropped 16; count of bases not matched to a gene: 6. Germline-derived CDR1 and CDR2 are DFQATT and SNEGSKA (reference sequence). The CDR3 sequence is CSASGGRGFF. Written as DNA, the CDR3 is TGCAGTGCTAGCGGGGGGAGGGGATTCTTC.

This sequence joins TRBV27 and TRBJ2-7, with 8 bases lining up with TRBD2. The CDR3 spans 14 residues. Germline V gene sequence: CDR1 MNHEY, CDR2 SMNVEV (reference sequence). The junction had 5 bases not matched to a gene; V was cut back by 6 bases and J by 1 base. CDR3 sequence reads: CASRARGGSYEQYF. The CDR3 coding sequence is TGTGCCAGCAGGGCCCGGGGGGGGTCCTACGAGCAGTACTTC.

The gene calls are TRBV7-9 and TRBJ2-1; D is unclear. V was cut by 6 bases and J by 7 bases, with 16 bases left in between. The germline V gene encodes CDR1 SEHNR and CDR2 FQNEAQ (reference sequence). The length of the CDR3 is 14 residues. This chain's CDR3 is CASSLEVTWNEQFF. The CDR3 nucleotides are TGTGCCAGCAGTCTGGAAGTGACATGGAATGAGCAGTTCTTC.

This chain uses TRBV5-6 with TRBJ2-2; D is perhaps TRBD2 (6 bases). This CDR3 comprises 15 residues. With 2 bases removed from V and 4 bases from J, the gap between germline ends came to 12 bases. Germline values: CDR1 SGHDT, CDR2 YYEEEE. CDR3 coding DNA: TGTGCCAGCAGCTTCGGAGGGGATGGCACCGGGGAGCTGTTTTTT. Protein product: CASSFGGDGTGELFF.

The chain employs TRBV11-2 and TRBJ2-7, with D perhaps matching TRBD1 (5 bases). Looked up from germline, CDR1 is SGHAT and CDR2 is FQNNGV. This CDR3 has 15 residues. V was clipped by 1 base and J by 0 bases, with 10 bases between them. Here the CDR3 reads CASSLGQLSSYEQYF. Here the CDR3 DNA reads TGTGCCAGCAGCTTAGGACAGTTGAGCTCCTACGAGCAGTACTTC.